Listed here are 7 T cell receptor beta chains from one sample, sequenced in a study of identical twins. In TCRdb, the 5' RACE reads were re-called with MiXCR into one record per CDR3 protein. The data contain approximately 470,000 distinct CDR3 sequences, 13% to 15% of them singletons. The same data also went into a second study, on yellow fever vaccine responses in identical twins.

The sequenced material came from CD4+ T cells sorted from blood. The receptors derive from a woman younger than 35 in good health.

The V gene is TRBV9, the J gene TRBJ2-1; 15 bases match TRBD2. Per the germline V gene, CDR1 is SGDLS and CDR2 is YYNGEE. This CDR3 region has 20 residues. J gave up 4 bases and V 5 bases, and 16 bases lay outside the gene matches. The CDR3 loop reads CASSLAGGLAGGLLYNEQFF. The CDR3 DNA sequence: TGTGCCAGCAGTCTGGCCGGTGGACTAGCGGGGGGGCTATTATACAATGAGCAGTTCTTC.

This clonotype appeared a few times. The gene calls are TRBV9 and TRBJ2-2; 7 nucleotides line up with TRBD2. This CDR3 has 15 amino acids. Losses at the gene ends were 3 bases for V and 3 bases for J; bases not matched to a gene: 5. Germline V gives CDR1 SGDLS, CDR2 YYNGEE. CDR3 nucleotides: TGTGCCAGCAGCGGCCTAGCGGCCTACACCGGGGAGCTGTTTTTT. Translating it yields CASSGLAAYTGELFF. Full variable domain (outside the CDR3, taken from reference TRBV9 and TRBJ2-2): DSGVTQTPKHLITATGQRVTLRCSPRSGDLSVYWYQQSLDQGLQFLIQYYNGEERAKGNILERFSAQQFPDLHSELNLSSLELGDSALYFCASSGLAAYTGELFFGEGSRLTVL.

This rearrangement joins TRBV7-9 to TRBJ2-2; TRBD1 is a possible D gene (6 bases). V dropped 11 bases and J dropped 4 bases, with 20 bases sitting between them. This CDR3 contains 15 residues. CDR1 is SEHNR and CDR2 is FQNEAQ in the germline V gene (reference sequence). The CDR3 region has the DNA TGTGCCCTGGTCCCCTGGCAGGGGTCCACCGGGGAGCTGTTTTTT. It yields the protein CALVPWQGSTGELFF.

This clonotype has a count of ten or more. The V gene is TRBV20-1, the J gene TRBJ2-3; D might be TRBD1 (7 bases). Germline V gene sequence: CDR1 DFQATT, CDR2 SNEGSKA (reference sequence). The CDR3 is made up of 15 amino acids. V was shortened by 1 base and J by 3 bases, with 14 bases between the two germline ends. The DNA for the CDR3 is TGCAGTGCTAGAGTCGAGGGGGCGGGAACAGATACGCAGTATTTT. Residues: CSARVEGAGTDTQYF.

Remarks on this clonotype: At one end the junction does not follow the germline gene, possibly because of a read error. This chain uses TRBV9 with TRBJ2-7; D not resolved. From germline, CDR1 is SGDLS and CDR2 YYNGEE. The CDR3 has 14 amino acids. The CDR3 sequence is CASSVEIVSTELYF. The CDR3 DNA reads TGTGCCAGCAGCGTAGAGATCGTATCCACCGAGCTGTACTTC.

CDR3 in amino acids: CASSDHADTQYF. The CDR3 coding sequence is TGTGCCAGCAGCGACCATGCAGATACGCAGTATTTT. The rearrangement links TRBV6-2 or TRBV6-3 to TRBJ2-3; D is unresolved. The germline V gene has CDR1 MNHEY and CDR2 SVGEGT. V lost 6 bases to trimming and J lost 4 bases, with 8 bases between them. This CDR3 is built from 12 residues.

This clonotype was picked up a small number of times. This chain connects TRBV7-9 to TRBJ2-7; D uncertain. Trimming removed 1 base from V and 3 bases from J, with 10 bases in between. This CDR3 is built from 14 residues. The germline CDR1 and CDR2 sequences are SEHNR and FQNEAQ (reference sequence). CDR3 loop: CASSLGLGNYEQYF. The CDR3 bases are TGTGCCAGCAGCTTAGGTCTAGGGAACTACGAGCAGTACTTC.